This T cell receptor beta chain was recovered during a study of cytomegalovirus exposure and HLA in healthy donors. The data were produced by immunoSEQ multiplex PCR, yet TCRdb's version contains in-frame clones alone and is incomplete. Of approximately 220,000 clones listed, around nine tenths are singletons. Germline loops: CDR1 SGHRS, CDR2 YFSETQ. The CDR3 spans 15 residues. J lost 3 bases, V lost 0 bases, and 4 bases had no gene match. Sequencing used PBMCs. The TCR sequence derives from a man aged 18 to 35 in good health and CMV-seronegative. The chain combines TRBV5-1 with TRBJ2-7; 9 bases line up with TRBD2. As DNA, the CDR3 is TGCGCCAGCAGCTTGGGGGCTAGCGGGGACTACGAGCAGTACTTC. It codes for CASSLGASGDYEQYF. Supplemented by reference TRBV5-1 and TRBJ2-7, the full variable domain reads KAGVTQTPRYLIKTRGQQVTLSCSPISGHRSVSWYQQTPGQGLQFLFEYFSETQRNKGNFPGRFSGRQFSNSRSEMNVSTLELGDSALYLCASSLGASGDYEQYFGPGTRLTVT.